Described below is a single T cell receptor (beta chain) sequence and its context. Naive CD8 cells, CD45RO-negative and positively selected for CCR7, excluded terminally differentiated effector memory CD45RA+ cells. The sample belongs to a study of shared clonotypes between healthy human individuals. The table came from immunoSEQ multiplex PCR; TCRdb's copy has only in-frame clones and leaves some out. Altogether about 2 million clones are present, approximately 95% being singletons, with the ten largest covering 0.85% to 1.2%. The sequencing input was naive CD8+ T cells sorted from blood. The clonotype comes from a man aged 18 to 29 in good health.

The CDR3 region is CASSISLEDYEQYF. CDR3 DNA sequence: TGTGCCAGTAGTATTTCCCTCGAGGACTACGAGCAGTACTTC. The genes are TRBV19 and TRBJ2-7; no clear D gene. The V end was cut by 3 bases, the J end by 3 bases, with 12 bases between. CDR1 is LNHDA and CDR2 is SQIVND in the germline V gene (reference sequence). This CDR3 contains 14 residues.